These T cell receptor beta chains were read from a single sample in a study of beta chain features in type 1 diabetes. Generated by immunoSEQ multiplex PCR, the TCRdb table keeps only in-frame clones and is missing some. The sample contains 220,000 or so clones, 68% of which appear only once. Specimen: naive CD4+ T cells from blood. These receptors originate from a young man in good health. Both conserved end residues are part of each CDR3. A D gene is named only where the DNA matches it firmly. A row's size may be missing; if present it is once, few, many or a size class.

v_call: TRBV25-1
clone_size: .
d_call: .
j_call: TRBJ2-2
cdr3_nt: TGTGCCAGTGCCCAGGGGACCTGGACCGGGGAGCTGTTTTTT
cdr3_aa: CASAQGTWTGELFF

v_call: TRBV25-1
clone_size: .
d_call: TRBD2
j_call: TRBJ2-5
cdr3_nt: TGTGCCAGCAGCTCGGGACTAGCAGTCACAGAAACCCAGTACTTC
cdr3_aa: CASSSGLAVTETQYF

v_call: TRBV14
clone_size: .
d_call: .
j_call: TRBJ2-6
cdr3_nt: TGTGCCAGCGGACTTAGGTCCTCTGGGGCCAACGTCCTGACTTTC
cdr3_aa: CASGLRSSGANVLTF

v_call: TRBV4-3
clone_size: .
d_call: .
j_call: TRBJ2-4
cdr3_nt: TGCGCCAGCAGCCAAGATAGGGTAAACATTCAGTACTTC
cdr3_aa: CASSQDRVNIQYF

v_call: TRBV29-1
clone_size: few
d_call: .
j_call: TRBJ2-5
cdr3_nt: TGCAGCGTTGCACACCAGCGGGAGACCCAGTACTTC
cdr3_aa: CSVAHQRETQYF

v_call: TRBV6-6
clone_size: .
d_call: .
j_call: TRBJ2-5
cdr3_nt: TGTGCCAGCAGCCTCCGGGAACAAGAGACCCAGTACTTC
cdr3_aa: CASSLREQETQYF

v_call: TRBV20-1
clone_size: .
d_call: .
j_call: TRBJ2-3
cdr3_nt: TGCAGCCCAACTTCTACAGATACGCAGTATTTT
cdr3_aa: CSPTSTDTQYF

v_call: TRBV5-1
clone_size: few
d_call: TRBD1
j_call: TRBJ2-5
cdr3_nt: TGCGCCAGCAGGGTGGACAGGCAGGGGACCCAGTACTTC
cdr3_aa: CASRVDRQGTQYF

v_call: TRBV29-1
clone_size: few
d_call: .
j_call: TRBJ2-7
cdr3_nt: TGCAGCGTTCGGGGGGCGTACGAGCAGTACTTC
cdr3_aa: CSVRGAYEQYF

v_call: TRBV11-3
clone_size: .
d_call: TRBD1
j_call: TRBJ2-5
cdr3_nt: TGTGCCAGCAGCGCCCGCGGACAGGGAACCCAGTACTTC
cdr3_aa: CASSARGQGTQYF

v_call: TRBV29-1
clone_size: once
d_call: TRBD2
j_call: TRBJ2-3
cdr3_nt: TGCAGCGTTGAAGATCGGGATAGCGGGGGCACAGATACGCAGTATTTT
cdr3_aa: CSVEDRDSGGTDTQYF

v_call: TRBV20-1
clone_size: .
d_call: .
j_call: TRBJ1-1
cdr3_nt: TGCAGTGCTTCCTTGAACACTGAAGCTTTCTTT
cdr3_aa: CSASLNTEAFF

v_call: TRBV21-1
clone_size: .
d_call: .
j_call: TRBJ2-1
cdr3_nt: TGTGCCAGCAGCAAAGGTGTACTAGCGCCCCGCTACAATGAGCAGTTCTTC
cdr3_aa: CASSKGVLAPRYNEQFF

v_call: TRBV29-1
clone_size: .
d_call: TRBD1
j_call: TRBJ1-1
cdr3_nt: TGCAGCGTCGCCCTACAGGGGGCCCGAACTGAAGCTTTCTTT
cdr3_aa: CSVALQGARTEAFF

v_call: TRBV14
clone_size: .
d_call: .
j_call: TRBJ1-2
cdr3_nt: TGTGCCAGCAGCCATACGAAGGGTGCGGTTGGCTACACCTTC
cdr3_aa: CASSHTKGAVGYTF

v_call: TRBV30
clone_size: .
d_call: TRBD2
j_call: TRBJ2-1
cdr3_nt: TGTGCCTGGAGCCCTACGCTTAGCGGGATAGCCAATGAGCAGTTCTTC
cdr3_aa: CAWSPTLSGIANEQFF

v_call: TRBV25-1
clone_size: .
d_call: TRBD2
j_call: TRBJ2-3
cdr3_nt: TGTGCCAGCAGTGACCCCTCACTAGCGGGTTTAGCAGATACGCAGTATTTT
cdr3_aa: CASSDPSLAGLADTQYF

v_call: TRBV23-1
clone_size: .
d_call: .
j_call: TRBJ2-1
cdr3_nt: TGCGCCAGCAGTCAATCGCCTACATCAGGGTATGAGCAGTTCTTC
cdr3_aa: CASSQSPTSGYEQFF

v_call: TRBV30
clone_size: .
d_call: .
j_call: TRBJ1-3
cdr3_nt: TGTGCCTGGACTGCAGGACACTCTGGAAACACCATATATTTT
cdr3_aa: CAWTAGHSGNTIYF

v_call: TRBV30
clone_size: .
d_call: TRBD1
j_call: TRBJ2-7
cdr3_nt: TGTGCCTGGAACCGAAATCCAGGGGGCTACGAGCAGTACTTC
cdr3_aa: CAWNRNPGGYEQYF

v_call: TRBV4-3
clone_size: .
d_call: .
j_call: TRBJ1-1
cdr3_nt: TGCGCCAGCAGCCCAGCCTACGGCACTTTACGCACTGAAGCTTTCTTT
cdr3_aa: CASSPAYGTLRTEAFF

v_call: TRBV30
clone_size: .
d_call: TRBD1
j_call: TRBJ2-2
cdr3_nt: TGTGCCTGGACAGGGGGCTTCGGGGAGCTGTTTTTT
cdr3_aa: CAWTGGFGELFF

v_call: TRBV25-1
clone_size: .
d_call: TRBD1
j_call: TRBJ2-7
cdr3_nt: TGTGCCAGCAGTCAGACTACAATTGACAGGGCCGAGCAGTACTTC
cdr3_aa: CASSQTTIDRAEQYF

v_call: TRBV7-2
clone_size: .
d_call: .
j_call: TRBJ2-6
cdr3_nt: TGTGCCAGCCGAATGGCTGGGGCCAACGTCCTGACTTTC
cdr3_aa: CASRMAGANVLTF

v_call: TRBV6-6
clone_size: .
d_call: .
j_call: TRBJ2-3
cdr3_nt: TGTGCCAGCAGTACCAGCTCCCGGGATTCAGATACGCAGTATTTT
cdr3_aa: CASSTSSRDSDTQYF

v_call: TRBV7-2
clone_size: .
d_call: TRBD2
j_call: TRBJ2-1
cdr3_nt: TGTGCCAGCAGCACGACTAGCGGGAGATGGGTGAGGGACAATGAGCAGTTCTTC
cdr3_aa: CASSTTSGRWVRDNEQFF

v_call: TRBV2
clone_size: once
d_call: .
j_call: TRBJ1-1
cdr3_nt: TGTGCCAGCAGCCTACGGGTGAACACTGAAGCTTTCTTT
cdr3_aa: CASSLRVNTEAFF

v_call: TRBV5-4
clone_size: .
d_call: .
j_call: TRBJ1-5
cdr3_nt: TGTGCCAGCAGCCCAGGTCTCGGCGGTCAGCCCCAGCATTTT
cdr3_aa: CASSPGLGGQPQHF

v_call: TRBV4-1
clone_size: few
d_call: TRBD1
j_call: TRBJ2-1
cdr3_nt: TGCGCCAGCAGCCATCGGACAGGGTCCTACAATGAGCAGTTCTTC
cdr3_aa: CASSHRTGSYNEQFF

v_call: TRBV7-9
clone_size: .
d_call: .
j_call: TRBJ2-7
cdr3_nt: TGTGCCAGCAGCCCCAGGAACTACGAGCAGTACTTC
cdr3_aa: CASSPRNYEQYF

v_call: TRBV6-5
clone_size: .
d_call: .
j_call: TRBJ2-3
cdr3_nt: TGTGCCAGCAGTTACTCAAGAGGCGGAGATACGCAGTATTTT
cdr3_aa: CASSYSRGGDTQYF

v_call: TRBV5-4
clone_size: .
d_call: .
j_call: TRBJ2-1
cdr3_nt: TGTGCCAGCAGCTTGATCGGGCCCGCGGAGCAGTTCTTC
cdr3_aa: CASSLIGPAEQFF

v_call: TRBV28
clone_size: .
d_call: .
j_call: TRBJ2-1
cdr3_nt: TGTGCCAGCAGCCAACTTTTCGCTCGATTAGGTGCAAATGAGCAGTTCTTC
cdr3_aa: CASSQLFARLGANEQFF

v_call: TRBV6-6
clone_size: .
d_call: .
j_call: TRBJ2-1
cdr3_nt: TGTGCCACTAACGGGCACTCCTACAATGAGCAGTTCTTC
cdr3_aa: CATNGHSYNEQFF

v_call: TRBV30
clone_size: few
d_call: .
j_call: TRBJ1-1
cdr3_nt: TGTGCCTGGAGTGCCGGGGTTCGAATCACTGAAGCTTTCTTT
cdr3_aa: CAWSAGVRITEAFF

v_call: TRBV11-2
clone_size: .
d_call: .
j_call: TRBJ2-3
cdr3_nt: TGTGCCAGCAGCTTAGGGCTAGCGAGCACAGATACGCAGTATTTT
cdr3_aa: CASSLGLASTDTQYF

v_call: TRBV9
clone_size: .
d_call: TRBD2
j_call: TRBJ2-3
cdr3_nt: TGTGCCAGCAGCGTAGAGGGGACTAGCGGCACAGATACGCAGTATTTT
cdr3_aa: CASSVEGTSGTDTQYF

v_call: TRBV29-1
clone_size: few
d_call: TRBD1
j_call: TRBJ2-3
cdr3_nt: TGCAGCGTTGAACAGGGGGAAGATACGCAGTATTTT
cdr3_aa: CSVEQGEDTQYF

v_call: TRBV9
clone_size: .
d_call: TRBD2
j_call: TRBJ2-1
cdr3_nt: TGTGCCAGCAGTCCAGGCGGGGGCTCCTACAATGAGCAGTTCTTC
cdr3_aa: CASSPGGGSYNEQFF

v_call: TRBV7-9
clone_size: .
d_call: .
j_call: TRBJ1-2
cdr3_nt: TGTGCCAGCAGCTTACGAGACAACTATGGCTACACCTTC
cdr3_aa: CASSLRDNYGYTF

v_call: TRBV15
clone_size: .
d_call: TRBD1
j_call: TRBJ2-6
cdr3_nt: TGTGCCACCAGCAGAGATAACAGGGGCCTTGGTAGAGGGGCCAACGTCCTGACTTTC
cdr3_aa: CATSRDNRGLGRGANVLTF

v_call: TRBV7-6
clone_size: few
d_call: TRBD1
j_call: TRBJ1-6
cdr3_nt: TGTGCCAGCAGCCACGACCGGGACAGTCGTTCACCCCTCCACTTT
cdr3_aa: CASSHDRDSRSPLHF

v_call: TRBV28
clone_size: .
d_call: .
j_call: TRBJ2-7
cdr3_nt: TGTGCCAGCAGTCCAGGTGATAGCGGCAGATACGAGCAGTACTTC
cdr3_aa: CASSPGDSGRYEQYF

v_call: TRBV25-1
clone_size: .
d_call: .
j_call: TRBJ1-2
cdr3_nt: TGTGCCACCCCCTCGGGGGAAGGTTATGGCTACACCTTC
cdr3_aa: CATPSGEGYGYTF

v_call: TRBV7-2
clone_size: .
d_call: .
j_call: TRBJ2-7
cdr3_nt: TGTGCCAGCAGCTGGTTGCGGAACTACGAGCAGTACTTC
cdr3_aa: CASSWLRNYEQYF

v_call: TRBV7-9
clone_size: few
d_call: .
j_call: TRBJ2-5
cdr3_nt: TGTGCCAGCAGCTTACAGGGGACGGAGACCCAGTACTTC
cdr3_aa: CASSLQGTETQYF